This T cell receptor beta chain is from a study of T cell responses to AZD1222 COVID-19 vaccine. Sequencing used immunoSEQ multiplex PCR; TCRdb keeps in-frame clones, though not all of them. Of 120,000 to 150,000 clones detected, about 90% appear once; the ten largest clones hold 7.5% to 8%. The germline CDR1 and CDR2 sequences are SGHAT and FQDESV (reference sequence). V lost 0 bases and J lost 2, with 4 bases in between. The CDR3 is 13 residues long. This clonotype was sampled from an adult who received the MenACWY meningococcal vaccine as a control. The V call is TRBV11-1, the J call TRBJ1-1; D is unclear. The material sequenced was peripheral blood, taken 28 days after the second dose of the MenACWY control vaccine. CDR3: CASSLAPNTEAFF. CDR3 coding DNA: TGTGCCAGCAGCTTAGCTCCAAACACTGAAGCTTTCTTT.